Included here is one T cell receptor beta chain sequence, with context. Its binding antigen is unknown. Base quality data are lacking; no much larger clone is found one base away. The entire isolated RNA was reverse transcribed using the High Capacity cDNA Reverse Transcription Kit, and thus expressed TCRB transcripts were sequenced. Deep immunoSEQ sequencing was applied to naive, central memory and regulatory T cell samples, giving an average of about 3.6 million total reads per sample. After sorted cells were lysed in RLT buffer, RNA was extracted with DNase-treated RNeasy Micro or Mini kits, with the choice depending on cell number. To prevent cross-contamination, each cell subset was processed individually, whereas patient and healthy donor samples were processed jointly. The immunoSEQ multiplex PCR was used to amplify TCRB sequences from cDNA, yielding 87-bp fragments that span the CDR3 region. The amplicons were sequenced using the Illumina HiSeq platform. As for the original processing: Synthetic template baselines were used to correct PCR bias computationally, reads within Hamming distance 2 were collapsed, and singletons that could not be merged were discarded. Reads were aligned to IMGT to assign V, D and J genes, CDR3 length, and insertions or deletions at six rearrangement sites. Within each subset, clonotype counts were normalized to the number of sorted cells before true diversity and Gini coefficients were calculated with the tcR R package. Repertoire sharing was quantified using the overlap coefficient calculated on TCRB nucleotide sequences. As a proxy for the pre-selection repertoire, out-of-frame TCRB sequences from naive cells were analyzed. In its TCRdb copy, this immuneACCESS table keeps in-frame sequences only and misses some clones. Where compared with another copy, unresolved V genes explain less than half of these, and the others have no known cause. The V and J calls and clone size are taken from that table; D and trimming were inferred from the DNA. For this sample the table gives about 700,000 clones, of which 10% to 15% were detected only once. 0.02% to 0.025% of the sample goes to the ten largest clones.

The sample comes from a study of beta chain features in type 1 diabetes (dated by TCRdb to the late 2010s). The study in broad terms: No differences in mean age, gender distribution, total cell number or subset yield were found between patients and healthy donors. A total of around 110,000,000 sorted cells were examined across all samples, and RNA yield correlated strongly with the number of cells per subset. The study compared TCRB repertoires of sorted circulating CD4+ T cell subsets between recently diagnosed type 1 diabetes patients and matched healthy donors. Naive and central memory subsets were obtained from all 28 donors, but regulatory and stem cell-like memory subsets were isolated from only 8 patients and roughly 8 healthy donors.

Each donor gave one peripheral blood draw, averaging roughly 100 mL, which was collected into heparinised tubes. Naive, central memory, regulatory and stem cell-like memory CD4+ T cells were sorted on a BD FACSAria II using a panel including CD45RO, CCR7, CD25, CD127, CD95 and CD27. All sorted populations exceeded 95% purity. PBMCs were isolated immediately by Lymphoprep density gradient centrifugation and stained directly without culture. To minimize batch effects, samples were stained and sorted in pairs, one healthy donor with one patient per experiment. Paper-wide results and their limitations: Because cDNA was sequenced instead of genomic DNA, activated cells with high expression could be over-represented, although the groups did not differ in activation or CD3 levels. Only small numbers of individuals were included in the HLA sub-analyses, which left unresolved whether HLA type had any influence on TCRB rearrangement. PCR may preferentially amplify shorter templates, but because patient and control samples were amplified and corrected together, any resulting skew would affect both groups equally. At VDJ recombination sites, type 1 diabetes patients had fewer insertions and more deleted nucleotides, which implies abnormalities in thymic rearrangement. Type 1 diabetes patients showed a moderate but significant shortening of TCRB CDR3 length in all four CD4+ subsets. Naive, central memory and regulatory TCRB repertoires appeared to be more alike among patients than among healthy donors.

Material: naive CD4+ T cells from blood. The sample's cell subset or site label, in plain terms: true naive CD4+ T cells. The sequence derives from a man between 18 and 35 years old with type 1 diabetes.

The CDR3 corresponds to CASSSRTANTDTQYF. The DNA sequence reads TGTGCCAGCAGCTCCCGGACGGCCAACACAGATACGCAGTATTTT. The receptor chain draws on TRBV13 and TRBJ2-3, with the D gene uncertain. Counted from cysteine to phenylalanine, this CDR3 has 15 amino acids. The CDR3 DNA has 45 bases and is translated from base 1. Trimming costs V 4 bases and J 2 bases, and their ends lie 13 bases apart. The germline V gene (reference sequence) yields PRHDT for CDR1 and FYEKMQ for CDR2.